The rows below give T cell receptor beta chains drawn from one sample of a study of T cell responses to AZD1222 COVID-19 vaccine. The protocol was immunoSEQ multiplex PCR, while the TCRdb copy is restricted to in-frame clones and leaves out a portion. Of around 110,000 clones detected, almost 90% appear once; the ten largest clones hold roughly 5.1%. The sequences come from peripheral blood, collected on day 0 of AZD1222 vaccination. These receptor sequences come from an adult in good health. Each CDR3 is given with its conserved first and last residue. Each record gives: V gene, J gene, D gene, clone size, CDR3 DNA, CDR3 protein. The D gene is left open where the match is weak. Where a row states a size, it is once, few, many or the class of an expanded clone; other rows omit it.

TRBV6-1	TRBJ1-2	TRBD1	-	TGTGCCAGCAGTGAAGAGGGGACAGGGCGCTATGGCTACACCTTC	CASSEEGTGRYGYTF
TRBV10-3	TRBJ1-3	TRBD1	once	TGTGCCATCAGTACAGGGGTCTCTGGAAACACCATATATTTT	CAISTGVSGNTIYF
TRBV5-1	TRBJ2-7	TRBD1	-	TGCGCCAGCAGCCGGGTCCTGGACAGGGAAGCTTGGTCGCCCTCCTACGAGCAGTACTTC	CASSRVLDREAWSPSYEQYF
TRBV11-2	TRBJ2-2	TRBD2	-	TGTGCCAGCAGCTTAGCTAGCGGGGACACCGGGGAGCTGTTTTTT	CASSLASGDTGELFF
TRBV5-1	TRBJ2-7	-	-	TGCGCCAGCAGCGAGGGGCGATGGGGGTACGAGCAGTACTTC	CASSEGRWGYEQYF
TRBV30	TRBJ2-2	TRBD2	-	TGTGCCTGGAGGGCAGGACTAGCGGGAGGGCGCGGTACCGGGGAGCTGTTTTTT	CAWRAGLAGGRGTGELFF
TRBV7-2	TRBJ2-5	-	-	TGTGCCAGCAGCCGAGGAGAGACCCAGTACTTC	CASSRGETQYF
TRBV7-2	TRBJ1-3	-	-	TGTGCCAGCAGCTCTACGGTCTCTGGAAACACCATATATTTT	CASSSTVSGNTIYF
TRBV4-3	TRBJ2-5	-	-	TGCGCCAGCAGCCAAGATACAGGCACAAAAGAGACCCAGTACTTC	CASSQDTGTKETQYF
TRBV7-9	TRBJ1-2	TRBD1	few	TGTGCCAGCAGCTGGGAGGACAGGGGGAGAGGCTACACCTTC	CASSWEDRGRGYTF
TRBV4-2	TRBJ1-5	-	-	TGTGCCAGCAGCCAAGGACCGAATAGGCAGCCCCAGCATTTT	CASSQGPNRQPQHF
TRBV19	TRBJ2-2	-	-	TGTGCCAGTAGTATCACCGGGCAAAGAAACGGGGAGCTGTTTTTT	CASSITGQRNGELFF
TRBV29-1	TRBJ1-5	TRBD1	once	TGCAGCGTTGCCCAGGGGGAGGATCAGCCCCAGCATTTT	CSVAQGEDQPQHF
TRBV5-1	TRBJ1-2	-	-	TGCGCCAGCAGAGGGGCTAACTATGGCTACACCTTC	CASRGANYGYTF
TRBV27	TRBJ2-7	TRBD2	-	TGTGCCAGAAAACTACTTAGCGGGAGGACGAACGAGGGAAACTACGAGCAGTACTTC	CARKLLSGRTNEGNYEQYF
TRBV7-9	TRBJ2-5	TRBD2	-	TGTGCCAGCAGCTTAGCCGCGCTAGCGGGAGAGACCCAGTACTTC	CASSLAALAGETQYF
TRBV30	TRBJ1-2	-	-	TGTGCCTGGGGGAATGGGGGAGGGACCCTAGGCTACACCTTC	CAWGNGGGTLGYTF
TRBV12-3/TRBV12-4	TRBJ1-5	-	-	TGTGCCAGCAGTTTTGGAAACAATCAGCCCCAGCATTTT	CASSFGNNQPQHF
TRBV28	TRBJ1-1	-	-	TGTGCCAGCAGTTGGACGGTCCCTGAAGCTTTCTTT	CASSWTVPEAFF
TRBV19	TRBJ1-3	-	-	TGTGCCAGTAGTATTTCTACGGGGTTCCGAAACACCATATATTTT	CASSISTGFRNTIYF
TRBV11-2	TRBJ2-7	-	-	TGTGCCAGCAGCCCTAAGGGCTACGAGCAGTACTTC	CASSPKGYEQYF
TRBV28	TRBJ2-2	-	once	TGTGCCAGCATCAATATGGGCAGGGTTGGCACCGGGGAGCTGTTTTTT	CASINMGRVGTGELFF
TRBV7-3	TRBJ2-7	-	-	TGTGCCAGCAGCCCCCAGGGCAACAGGGACTACGAGCAGTACTTC	CASSPQGNRDYEQYF
TRBV2	TRBJ1-2	-	-	TGTGCCAGCAGTGAAGGGAGAAGGCCCGGCTACACCTTC	CASSEGRRPGYTF
TRBV18	TRBJ2-1	TRBD1	-	TGTGCCAGCTCAGGGGACAGGGCGGTCAATGAGCAGTTCTTC	CASSGDRAVNEQFF
TRBV24-1	TRBJ1-5	TRBD1	-	TGTGCCACCAGTGAGCCGGGACAGAGTCCGCCCCAGCATTTT	CATSEPGQSPPQHF
TRBV18	TRBJ1-2	TRBD1	-	TGTGCCAGCTCTCCAGGGACAGGGAACTATGGCTACACCTTC	CASSPGTGNYGYTF
TRBV25-1	TRBJ2-1	-	-	TGTGCCAGCAGCGTTTGGGGGGACCCCTACAATGAGCAGTTCTTC	CASSVWGDPYNEQFF
TRBV19	TRBJ1-3	-	-	TGTGCCAGTAGTATCGAGGGGTACGGAAACACCATATATTTT	CASSIEGYGNTIYF
TRBV5-1	TRBJ1-4	TRBD1	-	TGCGCCAGCAGGAGCAGGGGGAGAAATGAAAAACTGTTTTTT	CASRSRGRNEKLFF
TRBV7-6	TRBJ1-3	TRBD1	once	TGTGCCAGCAGCTTGGGGACAGGGGCCTCTGGAAACACCATATATTTT	CASSLGTGASGNTIYF
TRBV19	TRBJ1-2	-	-	TGTGCCAGTTCTCCATTTGGGGGAGGGTTCAAGGACTATGGCTACACCTTC	CASSPFGGGFKDYGYTF
TRBV11-3	TRBJ2-1	TRBD2	-	TGTGCCAGCAGCTTAGAGACTAGCGGGAGGGCTTACAATGAGCAGTTCTTC	CASSLETSGRAYNEQFF
TRBV28	TRBJ2-5	-	-	TGTGCCAGCAGTTGGGGAGGAGCACAAGAGACCCAGTACTTC	CASSWGGAQETQYF
TRBV7-3	TRBJ2-5	-	-	TGTGCCAGCAGCCCCTTGGGCAGTCAAGAGACCCAGTACTTC	CASSPLGSQETQYF
TRBV9	TRBJ1-1	-	-	TGTGCCAGCACCCATTCTTCACTAGACACTGAAGCTTTCTTT	CASTHSSLDTEAFF
TRBV10-3	TRBJ1-5	-	once	TGTGCCATCAGTGATCAGGGTGGGTTTCAGCCCCAGCATTTT	CAISDQGGFQPQHF
TRBV28	TRBJ2-7	TRBD1	-	TGTGCCAGCAGCGAGGGACAGGAGGTCGAGCAGTACTTC	CASSEGQEVEQYF
TRBV7-3	TRBJ2-7	-	-	TGTGCCAGCAGGGGGGACTCCTACGAGCAGTACTTC	CASRGDSYEQYF
TRBV6-4	TRBJ2-2	-	-	TGTGCCAGCAGTCGGGACGGCCAGAGCGGGGAGCTGTTTTTT	CASSRDGQSGELFF
TRBV3-1/TRBV3-2	TRBJ1-4	-	-	TGTGCCAGCAGCCAAGACGGGATGGTGGGGGAAAAACTGTTTTTT	CASSQDGMVGEKLFF
TRBV27	TRBJ2-1	TRBD2	few	TGTGCCAGCACCTATAGCGGGGAGCAGTTCTTC	CASTYSGEQFF
TRBV2	TRBJ1-5	-	-	TGTGCCAGCAGTGAACTAAGGAGTCAGCCCCAGCATTTT	CASSELRSQPQHF
TRBV19	TRBJ2-2	TRBD1	-	TGTGCCAGTAGTATAGATGGGCAGGGGGCGACGAACACCGGGGAGCTGTTTTTT	CASSIDGQGATNTGELFF
TRBV19	TRBJ2-1	-	-	TGTGCCAGTAGTGCTGAGGTTGTCGCTGCGGGAGAGCAGTTCTTC	CASSAEVVAAGEQFF
TRBV3-1/TRBV3-2	TRBJ2-7	TRBD2	-	TGTGCCAGCAGGGGTAGGACTAGCGGCTACGAGCAGTACTTC	CASRGRTSGYEQYF
TRBV3-1/TRBV3-2	TRBJ1-1	TRBD1	-	TGTGCCAGCAGCCAAGGCACAGGGGTAACCACTGAAGCTTTCTTT	CASSQGTGVTTEAFF